These 7 T cell receptor beta chains were all obtained from the same sample, sequenced in a study of cytomegalovirus exposure and HLA in healthy donors. The PCR was carried out with 60 Vbeta primers and 13 Jbeta primers. TCRdb's table, derived via immunoSEQ multiplex PCR, lists solely in-frame clones and lacks some. This table has about 200,000 clones, 65% to 80% appearing once. The specimen was PBMCs. These receptors were obtained from a man aged 35-49 years in good health and CMV-seronegative.

The chain employs TRBV11-2 and TRBJ2-7; perhaps TRBD2 as D (6 bases). Germline lookup yields CDR1 SGHAT and CDR2 FQNNGV. V lost 5 bases to trimming and J lost 3 bases, with 17 bases between them. The CDR3 extends over 15 amino acids. The CDR3: CASSPPGVGLYEQYF. CDR3 nucleotide sequence: TGTGCCAGCAGCCCGCCGGGGGTGGGGCTCTACGAGCAGTACTTC.

This chain uses TRBV29-1 with TRBJ2-3; 11 bases map to TRBD1. This CDR3 region has 13 residues. The V gene's germline CDR1 is SQVTM and CDR2 ANQGSEA. Trimming removed 7 bases from V and 6 bases from J; junction bases left unmatched: 6. The DNA of the CDR3 is TGCAGCGCCAGTTGGACAGGGGGCGATACGCAGTATTTT. This sequence encodes CSASWTGGDTQYF.

This rearrangement joins TRBV4-2 to TRBJ2-4; the match to TRBD2 covers 11 bases. J was trimmed by 4 bases and V by 0 bases; bases with no gene match: 5. This CDR3 spans 17 amino acids. The germline CDR1 and CDR2 sequences are LGHNA and YNFKEQ. Here the CDR3 DNA reads TGTGCCAGCAGCCAAGATTTGGCTAGCGGGGGGAAAAACATTCAGTACTTC. Translating gives CASSQDLASGGKNIQYF.

This rearrangement joins TRBV7-9 to TRBJ2-7; D might be TRBD1 (5 bases). Germline V gives CDR1 SEHNR, CDR2 FQNEAQ (reference sequence). The CDR3 is 14 residues long. The germline V and J ends were trimmed by 2 bases and 2 bases, with 10 bases remaining between them. The CDR3 protein is CASSLRQLPYEQYF. For the CDR3, the DNA is TGTGCCAGCAGCTTAAGACAGTTACCCTACGAGCAGTACTTC.

This clone was recorded at least ten times. CDR3 amino acids: CASSEGQGEQFF. The CDR3 region has the DNA TGTGCCAGCAGCGAGGGACAGGGGGAGCAGTTCTTC. This chain uses TRBV6-1 with TRBJ2-1; 10 bases agree with TRBD1. Germline V gene data show CDR1 as MNHNS and CDR2 as SASEGT. The V and J ends lost 6 bases and 10 bases, in that order; junction bases with no gene match: 3. CDR3 length equals 12 residues.

The chain links TRBV4-2 to TRBJ1-1; D not resolved. The V end was cut by 0 bases, the J end by 2 bases, with 13 bases between. CDR1 and CDR2 (germline): LGHNA, YNFKEQ. The CDR3 sequence is 16 residues long. CDR3 nucleotides: TGTGCCAGCAGCCAAGATCTTGTGGCCACAAACACTGAAGCTTTCTTT. It translates to CASSQDLVATNTEAFF.

The chain is built from TRBV7-3 and TRBJ2-3; D remains ambiguous. Germline V gene data show CDR1 as SGHTA and CDR2 as FQGTGA. V shed 1 base and J shed 6 bases, with 14 bases lying between them. The CDR3 consists of 15 residues. CDR3 nucleotides: TGTGCCAGCAGCTTAAACAGAGCAGCCACGGATACGCAGTATTTT. This encodes CASSLNRAATDTQYF. Combining the CDR3 with reference TRBV7-3 and TRBJ2-3 gives the whole variable domain GAGVSQTPSNKVTEKGKYVELRCDPISGHTALYWYRQSLGQGPEFLIYFQGTGAADDSGLPNDRFFAVRPEGSVSTLKIQRTERGDSAVYLCASSLNRAATDTQYFGPGTRLTVL.